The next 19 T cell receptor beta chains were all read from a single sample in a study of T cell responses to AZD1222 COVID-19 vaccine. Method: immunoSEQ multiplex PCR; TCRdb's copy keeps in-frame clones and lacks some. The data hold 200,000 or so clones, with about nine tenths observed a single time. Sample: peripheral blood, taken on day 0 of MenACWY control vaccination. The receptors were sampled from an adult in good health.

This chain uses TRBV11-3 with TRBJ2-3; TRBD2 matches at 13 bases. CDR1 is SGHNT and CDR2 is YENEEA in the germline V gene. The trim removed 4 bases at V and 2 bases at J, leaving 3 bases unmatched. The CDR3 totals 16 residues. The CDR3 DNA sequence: TGTGCCAGCAGCTCAGGGACTAGCGGGGTCACAGATACGCAGTATTTT. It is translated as CASSSGTSGVTDTQYF.

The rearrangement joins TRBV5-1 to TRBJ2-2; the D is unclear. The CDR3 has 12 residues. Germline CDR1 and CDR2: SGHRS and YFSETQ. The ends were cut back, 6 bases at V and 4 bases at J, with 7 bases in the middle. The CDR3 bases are TGCGCCAGCACGGCACCCACCGGGGAGCTGTTTTTT. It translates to CASTAPTGELFF.

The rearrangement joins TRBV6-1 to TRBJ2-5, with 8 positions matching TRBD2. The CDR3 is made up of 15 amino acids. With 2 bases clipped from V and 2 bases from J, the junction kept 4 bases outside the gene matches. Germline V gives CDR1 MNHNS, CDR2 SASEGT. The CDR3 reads CASSETAGGQETQYF. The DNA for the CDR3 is TGTGCCAGCAGTGAAACGGCGGGGGGACAAGAGACCCAGTACTTC.

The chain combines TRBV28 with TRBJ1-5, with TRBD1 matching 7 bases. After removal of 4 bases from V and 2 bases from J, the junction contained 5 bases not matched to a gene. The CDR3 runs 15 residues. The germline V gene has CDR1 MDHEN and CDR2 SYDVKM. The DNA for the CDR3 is TGTGCCAGCAGTTCGAGGGGGCAAGGCAATCAGCCCCAGCATTTT. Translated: CASSSRGQGNQPQHF.

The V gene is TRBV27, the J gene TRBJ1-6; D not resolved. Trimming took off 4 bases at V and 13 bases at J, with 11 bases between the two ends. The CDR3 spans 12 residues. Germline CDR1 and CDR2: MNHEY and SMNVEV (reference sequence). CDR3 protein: CASSSTSRPLHF. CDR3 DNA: TGTGCCAGCAGTTCTACTTCTCGGCCCCTCCACTTT.

DNA of the CDR3: TGTGCCAGTAGTATGGGCACTCGGAATTCACCCCTCCACTTT. Translation: CASSMGTRNSPLHF. V and J are TRBV19 and TRBJ1-6; D is ambiguous. The CDR3 spans 14 residues. Germline V lookup: CDR1 LNHDA, CDR2 SQIVND (reference sequence). Trimming cost V 3 bases and J 7 bases, with 10 bases left between them.

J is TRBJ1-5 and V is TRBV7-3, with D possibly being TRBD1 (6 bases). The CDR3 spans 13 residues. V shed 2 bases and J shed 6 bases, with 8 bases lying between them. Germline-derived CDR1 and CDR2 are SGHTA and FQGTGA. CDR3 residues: CASSLEGGQPQHF. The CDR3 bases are TGTGCCAGCAGCTTAGAAGGGGGTCAGCCCCAGCATTTT. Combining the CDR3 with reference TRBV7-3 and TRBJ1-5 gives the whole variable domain GAGVSQTPSNKVTEKGKYVELRCDPISGHTALYWYRQSLGQGPEFLIYFQGTGAADDSGLPNDRFFAVRPEGSVSTLKIQRTERGDSAVYLCASSLEGGQPQHFGDGTRLSIL.

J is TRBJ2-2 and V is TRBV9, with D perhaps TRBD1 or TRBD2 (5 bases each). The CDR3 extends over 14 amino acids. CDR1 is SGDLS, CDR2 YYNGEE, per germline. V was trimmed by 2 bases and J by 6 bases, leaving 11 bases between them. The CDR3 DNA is TGTGCCAGCAGCGTGGGACCTGAGTCCGGGGAGCTGTTTTTT. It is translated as CASSVGPESGELFF.

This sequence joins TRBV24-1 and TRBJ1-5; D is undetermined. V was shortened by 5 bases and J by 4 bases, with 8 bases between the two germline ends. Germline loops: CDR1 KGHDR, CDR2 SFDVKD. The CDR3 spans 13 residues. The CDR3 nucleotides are TGTGCCACCAGTGGATGGGGAAATCAGCCCCAGCATTTT. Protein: CATSGWGNQPQHF.

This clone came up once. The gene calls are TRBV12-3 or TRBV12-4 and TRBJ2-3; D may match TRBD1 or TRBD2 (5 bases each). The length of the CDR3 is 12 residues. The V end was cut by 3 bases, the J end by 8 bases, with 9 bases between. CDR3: CASSLGVVTQYF. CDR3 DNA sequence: TGTGCCAGCAGTTTGGGGGTAGTTACGCAGTATTTT.

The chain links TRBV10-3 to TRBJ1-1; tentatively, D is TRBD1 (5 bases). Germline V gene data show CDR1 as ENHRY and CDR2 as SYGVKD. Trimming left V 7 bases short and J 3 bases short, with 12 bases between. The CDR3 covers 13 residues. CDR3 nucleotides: TGTGCCATCACGGGGGTTGAGTACACTGAAGCTTTCTTT. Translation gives CAITGVEYTEAFF.

CDR3 residues: CASSLMGSSYEQYF. The CDR3, as DNA: TGTGCCAGCAGTCTAATGGGGAGTTCCTACGAGCAGTACTTC. This chain uses TRBV6-5 with TRBJ2-7, with D maybe TRBD2 (5 bases). The CDR3 sequence is 14 residues long. The ends were cut back, 5 bases at V and 1 base at J, with 12 bases in the middle. Germline CDR1 reads MNHEY; CDR2 reads SVGAGI.

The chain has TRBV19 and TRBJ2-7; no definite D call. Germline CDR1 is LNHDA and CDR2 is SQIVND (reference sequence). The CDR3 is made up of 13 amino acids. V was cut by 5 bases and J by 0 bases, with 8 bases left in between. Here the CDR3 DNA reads TGTGCCAGTAGTTCGCCTAGCTCCTACGAGCAGTACTTC. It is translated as CASSSPSSYEQYF.

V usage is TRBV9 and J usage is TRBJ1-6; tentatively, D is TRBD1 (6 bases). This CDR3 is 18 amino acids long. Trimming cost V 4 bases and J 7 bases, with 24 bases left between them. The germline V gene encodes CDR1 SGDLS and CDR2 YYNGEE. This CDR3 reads CASSSHMGDTRGNSPLHF. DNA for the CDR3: TGTGCCAGCAGCTCCCACATGGGGGACACAAGAGGAAATTCACCCCTCCACTTT.

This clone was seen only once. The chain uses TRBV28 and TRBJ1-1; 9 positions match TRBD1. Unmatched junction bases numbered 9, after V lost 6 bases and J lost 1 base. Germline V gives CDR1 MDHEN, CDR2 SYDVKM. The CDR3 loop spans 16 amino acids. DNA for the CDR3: TGTGCCAGCAGCCCGAGACAGGGGGAGGCGAACACTGAAGCTTTCTTT. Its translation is CASSPRQGEANTEAFF. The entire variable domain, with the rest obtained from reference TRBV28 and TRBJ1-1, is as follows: DVKVTQSSRYLVKRTGEKVFLECVQDMDHENMFWYRQDPGLGLRLIYFSYDVKMKEKGDIPEGYSVSREKKERFSLILESASTNQTSMYLCASSPRQGEANTEAFFGQGTRLTVV.

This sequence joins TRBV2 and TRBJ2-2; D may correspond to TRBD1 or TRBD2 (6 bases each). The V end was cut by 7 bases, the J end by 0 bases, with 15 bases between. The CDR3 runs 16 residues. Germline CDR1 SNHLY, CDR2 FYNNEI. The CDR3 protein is CASTDPGGSNTGELFF. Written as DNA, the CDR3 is TGTGCCAGCACCGACCCCGGGGGCTCGAACACCGGGGAGCTGTTTTTT.

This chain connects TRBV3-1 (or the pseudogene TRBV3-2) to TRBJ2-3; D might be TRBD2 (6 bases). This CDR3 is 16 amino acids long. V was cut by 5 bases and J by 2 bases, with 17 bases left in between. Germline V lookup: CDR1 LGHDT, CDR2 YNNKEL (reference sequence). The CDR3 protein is CASSFIGGNFTDTQYF. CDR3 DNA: TGTGCCAGCAGCTTTATTGGCGGGAATTTCACAGATACGCAGTATTTT.

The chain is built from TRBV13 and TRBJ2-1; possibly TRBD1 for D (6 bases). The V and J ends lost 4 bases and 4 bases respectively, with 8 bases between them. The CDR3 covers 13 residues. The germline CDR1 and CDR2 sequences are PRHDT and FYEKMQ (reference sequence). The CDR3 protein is CASSSQGYNEQFF. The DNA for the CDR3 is TGTGCCAGCAGCTCCCAGGGGTACAATGAGCAGTTCTTC.

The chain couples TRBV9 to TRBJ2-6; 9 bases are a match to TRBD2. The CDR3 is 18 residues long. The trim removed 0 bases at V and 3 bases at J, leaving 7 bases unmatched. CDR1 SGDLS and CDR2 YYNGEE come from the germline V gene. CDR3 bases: TGTGCCAGCAGCGTAGCGGCGGGAGGGCCTGGTGGGGCCAACGTCCTGACTTTC. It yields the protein CASSVAAGGPGGANVLTF. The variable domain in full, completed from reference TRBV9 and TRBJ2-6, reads DSGVTQTPKHLITATGQRVTLRCSPRSGDLSVYWYQQSLDQGLQFLIQYYNGEERAKGNILERFSAQQFPDLHSELNLSSLELGDSALYFCASSVAAGGPGGANVLTFGAGSRLTVL.